This passage covers 19 T cell receptor beta chains from one sample sequenced in a study of OX40 agonist ivuxolimab in advanced cancers. TCRdb keeps only in-frame clones here, not all; method: immunoSEQ multiplex PCR. The data contain around 99,000 clones, 90% of them singletons. The source material was CD4+ or CD8+ T cells sorted from blood, sampled in a trial of the OX40 agonist ivuxolimab. All receptors derive from an adult with an advanced solid tumor such as melanoma, head and neck, liver or kidney cancer.

This clone was observed a handful of times. This chain links TRBV20-1 with TRBJ1-1; D remains ambiguous. CDR3 length equals 11 residues. V shed 7 bases and J shed 5 bases, with 11 bases lying between them. The V gene's germline CDR1 is DFQATT and CDR2 SNEGSKA (reference sequence). In DNA, the CDR3 is TGCAGTGTAGCGCGATTGACTGAAGCTTTCTTT. Its protein product is CSVARLTEAFF.

This clone came up once. The rearrangement joins TRBV27 to TRBJ1-1; D gene ambiguous. The V gene's germline CDR1 is MNHEY and CDR2 SMNVEV (reference sequence). Trimming took 0 bases from V and 6 from J, leaving 14 bases between them. The CDR3 is made up of 15 amino acids. The CDR3 DNA reads TGTGCCAGCAGTTTATCCGGCAAAAGTCACCCTGAAGCTTTCTTT. Its translation: CASSLSGKSHPEAFF.

The genes are TRBV6-6 and TRBJ1-1; TRBD1 is a possible D gene (5 bases). Per the germline V gene, CDR1 is MNHNY and CDR2 is SVGAGI (reference sequence). The CDR3 spans 14 residues. Trimming removed 0 bases at V and 7 bases at J, with 12 bases between. DNA of the CDR3: TGTGCCAGCAGTTACTCGGGGAGGGGCCTTGAAGCTTTCTTT. Translating gives CASSYSGRGLEAFF.

J is TRBJ1-2 and V is TRBV7-3; 10 bases are a match to TRBD1. The CDR3 has 15 amino acids. Losses at the gene ends were 5 bases for V and 7 bases for J; bases not matched to a gene: 10. Germline-derived CDR1 and CDR2 are SGHTA and FQGTGA. CDR3 DNA: TGTGCCAGCAGCCAAAGCCCCGGGACAGGGGTTGGCTACACCTTC. Its translation: CASSQSPGTGVGYTF.

The gene calls are TRBV11-3 and TRBJ2-5; TRBD2 agrees at 16 bases. Germline V gene data show CDR1 as SGHNT and CDR2 as YENEEA. CDR3 size: 17 residues. V shed 4 bases and J 5 bases; nucleotides not matched to a gene: 7. CDR3 coding DNA: TGTGCCAGCAGCTCGGGACTAGCGGGGGGGCTCCAGGAGACCCAGTACTTC. Protein sequence: CASSSGLAGGLQETQYF.

The rearrangement joins TRBV5-6 to TRBJ2-1; 11 bases fit TRBD2. CDR1 and CDR2 from the germline V gene are SGHDT and YYEEEE. The CDR3 has 18 residues. V shed 2 bases and J 7 bases; nucleotides not matched to a gene: 14. The CDR3 DNA is TGTGCCAGCAGCTTAAGAGCCTTAGCGGGGGGGCGGCGGAATGAGCAGTTCTTC. Translation gives CASSLRALAGGRRNEQFF.

The chain carries TRBV6-1 and TRBJ1-6; D unresolved. Germline loops: CDR1 MNHNS, CDR2 SASEGT. Trimming took off 7 bases at V and 2 bases at J, with 12 bases between the two ends. The CDR3 covers 15 residues. For the CDR3, the DNA is TGTGCCAGCAAGTTCGGGTTGGCCTATAATTCACCCCTCCACTTT. Encoded protein: CASKFGLAYNSPLHF.

Concerning this clone itself: The junction does not match germline at one end; this may be a read error. The chain links TRBV4-2 to TRBJ2-1, with TRBD2 identical over 14 bases. Germline-derived CDR1 and CDR2 are LGHNA and YNFKEQ. The CDR3 loop spans 17 amino acids. CDR3 DNA: TGTGCCAGCAGCAAAGAGGGACTAGCGGGGGACTACAATGAGCAGTTCTTC. Translated, it gives CASSKEGLAGDYNEQFF.

The rearrangement links TRBV7-8 to TRBJ1-4; TRBD1 agrees at 8 bases. The junction had 10 bases not matched to a gene; V was cut back by 5 bases and J by 11 bases. Germline lookup yields CDR1 SGHVS and CDR2 FQNEAQ. The CDR3 is 14 residues long. CDR3 sequence reads: CASSPGGMKRKLFF. DNA for the CDR3: TGTGCCAGCAGCCCAGGGGGCATGAAACGGAAACTGTTTTTT. Full variable domain (remainder filled in from reference TRBV7-8 and TRBJ1-4): GAGVSQSPRYKVAKRGQDVALRCDPISGHVSLFWYQQALGQGPEFLTYFQNEAQLDKSGLPSDRFFAERPEGSVSTLKIQRTQQEDSAVYLCASSPGGMKRKLFFGSGTQLSVL.

The chain links TRBV2 to TRBJ2-4, with 10 bases aligning to TRBD1. This CDR3 contains 14 residues. CDR1 and CDR2 (germline): SNHLY, FYNNEI. Trimming at V came to 3 bases and at J to 7 bases, leaving 3 bases not matched to a gene. The chain's CDR3 is CASSEDRGRNIQYF. CDR3 DNA sequence: TGTGCCAGCAGTGAGGACAGGGGGAGGAACATTCAGTACTTC.

Here the CDR3 DNA reads TGTGCCAGCAGCCCTTCGGCGGTAGGCCGGGGGGAGGAGCAGTTCTTC. Protein sequence: CASSPSAVGRGEEQFF. J is TRBJ2-1 and V is TRBV16; 7 bases are a match to TRBD2. This CDR3 is built from 16 residues. Germline V lookup: CDR1 KGHSY, CDR2 FQNENV. The V gene end was trimmed by 4 bases and the J gene end by 10 bases; junction bases not matched to a gene: 16.

The J gene is TRBJ2-1, the V gene TRBV9; a weak D match, TRBD1 (6 bases). Trimming cost V 2 bases and J 0 bases, with 9 bases left between them. Per germline, CDR1 SGDLS and CDR2 YYNGEE. This CDR3 contains 15 residues. This CDR3 is CASSVTGNSYNEQFF. The CDR3 bases are TGTGCCAGCAGCGTCACAGGGAACTCCTACAATGAGCAGTTCTTC.

The V call is TRBV5-4, the J call TRBJ2-1, with D possibly TRBD2 on 7 matching bases. This CDR3 comprises 16 residues. Germline CDR1 SGHNT, CDR2 YYREEE (reference sequence). The V end was cut by 6 bases, the J end by 0 bases, with 16 bases between. CDR3 DNA: TGTGCCAGCACCAAGGGAGGGGGTGGCTCCTACAATGAGCAGTTCTTC. Protein sequence: CASTKGGGGSYNEQFF.

The chain links TRBV7-3 to TRBJ2-1, with TRBD1 as a possible D gene (5 bases). Germline lookup yields CDR1 SGHTA and CDR2 FQGTGA. Trimming left V 5 bases short and J 0 bases short, with 14 bases between. This CDR3 is 16 amino acids long. The CDR3 coding sequence is TGTGCCAGCAGCCCTCGACAGAGTAGCTCCTACAATGAGCAGTTCTTC. Translation gives CASSPRQSSSYNEQFF.

The J gene is TRBJ2-1, the V gene TRBV29-1; 10 bases are shared with TRBD2. V gave up 3 bases and J gave up 9 bases; unmatched junction bases: 5. The CDR3 loop spans 13 amino acids. CDR1 is SQVTM and CDR2 is ANQGSEA in the germline V gene. For the CDR3, the DNA is TGCAGCGTTGATCGGCTAGCGGGAGTTGAGCAGTTCTTC. Its protein product is CSVDRLAGVEQFF.

The rearrangement uses TRBV7-2 and TRBJ2-7; 9 nucleotides match TRBD1. This CDR3 comprises 14 residues. V gave up 1 base and J gave up 3 bases; unmatched junction bases: 1. CDR1 is SGHTA and CDR2 is FQGNSA in the germline V gene. CDR3 sequence reads: CASSLVGQGYEQYF. The CDR3 DNA is TGTGCCAGCAGCTTAGTGGGACAGGGCTACGAGCAGTACTTC.

Turning to this clone: One junction end does not reproduce the germline sequence, and a read error may be involved. The sample carries other DNA sequences with the same CDR3. The V and J genes are TRBV2 and TRBJ1-3, with 7 bases lining up with TRBD1. The CDR3 totals 15 residues. The germline gives CDR1 SNHLY, CDR2 FYNNEI. CDR3 region: CASSEQGNSGNTIYF. The CDR3 nucleotides are TGCGCCAGCAGTGAACAGGGGAATTCTGGAAACACCATATATTTT.

The chain couples TRBV28 to TRBJ2-7; the match to TRBD2 covers 8 bases. Germline CDR1 reads MDHEN; CDR2 reads SYDVKM. This CDR3 is 15 amino acids long. The J segment lost 0 bases and the V segment lost 3 bases, leaving 4 bases of the junction unmatched. CDR3 DNA: TGTGCCAGCAGTTTTGGCGGGAGGTCCTCCTACGAGCAGTACTTC. Its protein is CASSFGGRSSYEQYF.

This chain connects TRBV28 to TRBJ2-2; D remains ambiguous. CDR1 and CDR2 from the germline V gene are MDHEN and SYDVKM. This CDR3 has 13 residues. V lost 9 bases, J lost 0 bases, and 8 bases lay in between. CDR3 nucleotide sequence: TGTGCCAGTGACGGACCGAACACCGGGGAGCTGTTTTTT. It translates to CASDGPNTGELFF.